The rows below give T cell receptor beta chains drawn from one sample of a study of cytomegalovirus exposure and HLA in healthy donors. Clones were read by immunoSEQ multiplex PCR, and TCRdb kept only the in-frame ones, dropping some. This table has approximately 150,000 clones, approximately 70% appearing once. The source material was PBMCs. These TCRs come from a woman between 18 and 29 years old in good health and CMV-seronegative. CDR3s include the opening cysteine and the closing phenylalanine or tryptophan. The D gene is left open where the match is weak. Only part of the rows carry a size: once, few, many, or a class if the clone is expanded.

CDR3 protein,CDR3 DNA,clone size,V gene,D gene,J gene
CASSLAFGGGRAGNNEQFF,TGTGCCAGCAGCTTAGCGTTTGGGGGGGGTCGGGCGGGTAACAATGAGCAGTTCTTC,-,TRBV7-9,TRBD2,TRBJ2-1
CASSPVGDRAAGYTF,TGTGCCAGCAGCCCCGTGGGAGACAGGGCGGCTGGCTACACCTTC,-,TRBV7-8,TRBD1,TRBJ1-2
CASSLGQPLTDTQYF,TGTGCCAGCAGTCTGGGACAGCCGCTCACAGATACGCAGTATTTT,-,TRBV6-5,TRBD1,TRBJ2-3
CASSLQGGGNTIYF,TGTGCCAGCAGCCTCCAGGGGGGTGGAAACACCATATATTTT,-,TRBV7-2,TRBD1,TRBJ1-3
CASSSPQGPVLTF,TGTGCCAGCAGCTCACCACAGGGCCCCGTCCTGACTTTC,many,TRBV5-6,-,TRBJ2-6
CASSQDREGRQFF,TGTGCCAGCAGCCAGGACAGGGAGGGTAGACAGTTCTTC,few,TRBV14,-,TRBJ2-1
CASSLVRDRGTLGLFF,TGTGCCAGCAGCTTAGTTAGGGACAGGGGAACCTTAGGACTGTTTTTT,few,TRBV7-8,TRBD1,TRBJ1-4
CASSSRQFEKLFF,TGTGCCAGCAGTTCCAGACAGTTTGAAAAACTGTTTTTT,-,TRBV6-5,-,TRBJ1-4
CAWRRSNDGNTIYF,TGTGCCTGGAGAAGGAGCAACGACGGAAACACCATATATTTT,-,TRBV30,-,TRBJ1-3
CASRPTGYYGYTF,TGTGCCAGCAGGCCAACAGGTTACTATGGCTACACCTTC,-,TRBV6-5,-,TRBJ1-2
CASSPGLAGGYEQFF,TGCGCCAGCAGCCCCGGACTAGCGGGGGGATATGAGCAGTTCTTC,-,TRBV5-1,TRBD2,TRBJ2-1
CASSRVICAGGPPQHF,TGTGCCAGCAGCCGGGTAATTTGCGCGGGCGGGCCGCCCCAGCATTTT,-,TRBV5-5,-,TRBJ1-5
CASSQDRRGGFSSTDTQYF,TGCGCCAGCAGCCAAGATCGCCGGGGGGGATTTTCTAGCACAGATACGCAGTATTTT,-,TRBV4-3,TRBD2,TRBJ2-3
CASSVAGTGQDYGYTF,TGTGCCAGCAGCGTAGCGGGGACGGGACAGGACTATGGCTACACCTTC,-,TRBV9,TRBD1,TRBJ1-2
CASSIEGAGGLFF,TGTGCCAGTAGTATAGAGGGGGCAGGGGGGCTGTTTTTT,-,TRBV19,TRBD1,TRBJ2-2
CASSEYTSNQPQHF,TGCGCCAGCAGTGAGTACACTAGCAATCAGCCCCAGCATTTT,few,TRBV10-2,-,TRBJ1-5
CASSLDRRYEQYF,TGTGCCAGCAGCCTGGACAGGCGATACGAGCAGTACTTC,-,TRBV7-2,TRBD1,TRBJ2-7
CASSVGQGAGDTQYF,TGTGCCAGCAGCGTAGGACAGGGGGCTGGAGATACGCAGTATTTT,-,TRBV9,TRBD1,TRBJ2-3
CASSDRWTGQGQPQHF,TGTGCCAGCAGTGACCGGTGGACAGGGCAAGGTCAGCCCCAGCATTTT,-,TRBV6-1,TRBD1,TRBJ1-5
CSGGNNIQYF,TGCAGTGGAGGGAACAACATTCAGTACTTC,-,TRBV20-1,-,TRBJ2-4
CASSSSGNSYNEQFF,TGTGCCAGCAGTTCTAGCGGGAACTCCTACAATGAGCAGTTCTTC,-,TRBV6-5,TRBD2,TRBJ2-1
CASSPRWGGPPLHF,TGTGCCAGCAGCCCCCGGTGGGGGGGACCACCCCTCCACTTT,few,TRBV11-2,-,TRBJ1-6
CASSLGWRETQYF,TGTGCCAGCAGCTTAGGTTGGAGGGAGACCCAGTACTTC,-,TRBV7-6,-,TRBJ2-5
CASSQDQGPGYGYTF,TGCGCCAGCAGCCAAGATCAGGGTCCCGGCTATGGCTACACCTTC,-,TRBV4-3,-,TRBJ1-2
CASSLISTNEKLFF,TGTGCCAGCAGCTTAATCTCAACTAATGAAAAACTGTTTTTT,-,TRBV7-2,-,TRBJ1-4
CASSPSINYGYTF,TGCGCCAGCAGTCCCAGTATAAACTATGGCTACACCTTC,-,TRBV10-1,-,TRBJ1-2
CASSQVPGSGANVLTF,TGCGCCAGCAGCCAAGTACCCGGCTCTGGGGCCAACGTCCTGACTTTC,few,TRBV4-3,-,TRBJ2-6
CASRPSGQGTEAFF,TGCGCCAGCAGGCCCTCAGGACAGGGAACTGAAGCTTTCTTT,-,TRBV5-1,TRBD1,TRBJ1-1
CASVTRMSSYNEQFF,TGTGCCAGCGTGACGAGGATGAGCTCCTACAATGAGCAGTTCTTC,once,TRBV6-6,-,TRBJ2-1
CASSARTGGQGGYTF,TGTGCCAGCAGCGCCCGGACAGGGGGCCAGGGTGGCTACACCTTC,-,TRBV7-2,TRBD1,TRBJ1-2
CSVDPGQGALETQYF,TGCAGCGTTGATCCGGGACAGGGGGCGTTGGAGACCCAGTACTTC,-,TRBV29-1,TRBD1,TRBJ2-5
CSVAGVTEAFF,TGCAGCGTTGCAGGGGTCACTGAAGCTTTCTTT,-,TRBV29-1,-,TRBJ1-1
CAIMGLAGQETQYF,TGTGCCATCATGGGACTAGCGGGTCAAGAGACCCAGTACTTC,-,TRBV10-3,TRBD2,TRBJ2-5
CASSLVPGQGYNSPLHF,TGTGCCAGCAGCTTAGTTCCGGGACAGGGATATAATTCACCCCTCCACTTT,-,TRBV13,TRBD1,TRBJ1-6
CASSLPGLAGQSSYNEQFF,TGTGCCAGCAGCTTACCGGGACTAGCGGGGCAAAGCTCCTACAATGAGCAGTTCTTC,-,TRBV7-9,TRBD2,TRBJ2-1
CASSTQETQYF,TGTGCCAGCAGTACACAAGAGACCCAGTACTTC,-,TRBV28,-,TRBJ2-5
CASSLGQGNEQFF,TGCGCCAGCAGCTTGGGACAGGGCAATGAGCAGTTCTTC,-,TRBV5-1,TRBD1,TRBJ2-1